The next 25 T cell receptor beta chains were all read from a single sample in a study of T cells in Graves' hyperthyroidism and ophthalmopathy. RNA transcripts gave rise to amplified TCR beta CDR3 regions. First-round RT-PCR of the TCR CDR3 relied on the HTBI primer set. TCRdb called the multiplex PCR reads again in MiXCR, with one record for every CDR3 protein. The repertoire consists of 93,000 or so distinct CDR3 sequences, with roughly 50% occurring once and the leading ten covering about 25%. The sequencing input was blood. The receptor set was obtained from a man aged 35 to 55 with Graves' hyperthyroidism.

The chain combines TRBV7-2 with TRBJ2-1; 10 bases fit TRBD2. J was trimmed by 8 bases and V by 6 bases; bases with no gene match: 22. The CDR3 covers 19 residues. The germline V gene has CDR1 SGHTA and CDR2 FQGNSA. CDR3 region: CASRRTSSYLAGGPYEQFF. The CDR3 DNA sequence: TGTGCCAGCAGGCGGACCAGCTCCTACTTAGCGGGGGGACCCTATGAGCAGTTCTTC. Using reference TRBV7-2 and TRBJ2-1 for the parts outside the CDR3, the full variable domain is GAGVSQSPSNKVTEKGKDVELRCDPISGHTALYWYRQSLGQGLEFLIYFQGNSAPDKSGLPSDRFSAERTGGSVSTLTIQRTQQEDSAVYLCASRRTSSYLAGGPYEQFFGPGTRLTVL.

Ten or more counts support this clonotype. The chain employs TRBV7-9 and TRBJ1-4; no firm D call. Looked up from germline, CDR1 is SEHNR and CDR2 is FQNEAQ (reference sequence). V was pared by 5 bases and J by 8 bases, with 18 bases between. The CDR3 extends over 15 amino acids. The CDR3 region has the DNA TGTGCCAGCAGCCCCAGAGGCCTCTTGGAAGAAAAACTGTTTTTT. Translation gives CASSPRGLLEEKLFF.

Comments on this clonotype: A single base separates this from a much larger clone, so it may be a read error. This chain links TRBV4-1 with TRBJ2-7, with 8 positions matching TRBD1. Germline CDR1 reads MGHRA; CDR2 reads YSYEKL. V trimming: 6 bases; J trimming: 2 bases; junction bases outside the gene matches: 12. This CDR3 is built from 16 residues. The CDR3 sequence is CASRPLTGGSAYEQYF. CDR3 nucleotide sequence: TGCGCCAGCAGACCCTTAACAGGGGGAAGCGCCTACGAGCAGTACTTC.

This chain joins TRBV11-1 and TRBJ1-2; 12 nucleotides align to TRBD1. Per germline, CDR1 SGHAT and CDR2 FQDESV (reference sequence). The length of the CDR3 is 15 residues. V shed 5 bases, J shed 2 bases, and the junction held 3 bases outside the gene matches. The CDR3 reads CASSVGTGGNYGYTF. The CDR3 bases are TGTGCCAGCAGCGTTGGGACAGGGGGCAACTATGGCTACACCTTC.

This clonotype was observed many times. The chain links TRBV5-4 to TRBJ1-1; 8 nucleotides align to TRBD1. Trimming at V came to 4 bases and at J to 5 bases, leaving 7 bases not matched to a gene. The CDR3 totals 14 residues. In germline, CDR1 is SGHNT, CDR2 YYREEE (reference sequence). The CDR3 protein is CASSTYTGGTEAFF. DNA for the CDR3: TGTGCCAGCAGCACCTATACAGGGGGGACTGAAGCTTTCTTT.

This clonotype occurred many times. This rearrangement joins TRBV10-3 to TRBJ1-1; 12 bases match TRBD1. The CDR3 has 17 residues. Germline V lookup: CDR1 ENHRY, CDR2 SYGVKD. V trimming: 6 bases; J trimming: 1 base; junction bases outside the gene matches: 9. DNA of the CDR3: TGTGCCATCAGCCCCGGGACAGGGGGCGCGGAGAACACTGAAGCTTTCTTT. It encodes CAISPGTGGAENTEAFF.

This clonotype was recorded at least ten times. This chain connects TRBV5-8 to TRBJ2-1; 7 nucleotides line up with TRBD1. With 6 bases clipped from V and 8 bases from J, the junction kept 11 bases outside the gene matches. The germline V gene encodes CDR1 SGHTS and CDR2 YDEGEE. The CDR3 contains 14 residues. The CDR3, as DNA: TGTGCCAGCACCAGGGGGACCTCAAGGGATGAGCAGTTCTTC. Protein sequence: CASTRGTSRDEQFF.

The CDR3 reads CASSLGGGGGELFF. CDR3 nucleotides: TGTGCCAGCAGCTTAGGTGGCGGGGGCGGGGAGCTGTTTTTT. The chain combines TRBV7-2 with TRBJ2-2, with TRBD2 matching over 7 bases. From germline, CDR1 is SGHTA and CDR2 FQGNSA. V shed 1 base and J 7 bases; nucleotides not matched to a gene: 3. The CDR3 has 14 residues.

The chain combines TRBV7-2 with TRBJ2-1; the D is unclear. The CDR3 sequence is 16 residues long. V was shortened by 5 bases and J by 3 bases, with 17 bases between the two germline ends. CDR1 and CDR2 from the germline V gene are SGHTA and FQGNSA. CDR3: CASSHIGRSNYNEQFF. The DNA of the CDR3 is TGTGCCAGCAGCCACATCGGCAGATCCAACTACAATGAGCAGTTCTTC.

This clonotype came up many times. The rearrangement links TRBV15 to TRBJ2-1; D may match TRBD1 or TRBD2 (6 bases each). The CDR3 consists of 15 residues. The V and J ends lost 2 bases and 0 bases respectively, with 8 bases between them. In germline, CDR1 is LNHNV, CDR2 YYDKDF (reference sequence). The DNA for the CDR3 is TGTGCCACCAGCAGACGGGGGCGCTCCTACAATGAGCAGTTCTTC. Translating it yields CATSRRGRSYNEQFF.

In regard to this clonotype: The junction differs from germline at one of its ends, possibly a read error. V and J are TRBV12-3 or TRBV12-4 and TRBJ2-1; 12 bases agree with TRBD2. The CDR3 runs 17 residues. CDR3 coding DNA: TGTGCCAGCAGTTCCCTAGCGGGAGGGGGGTTATACAATGGGCAGTTCTTC. This encodes CASSSLAGGGLYNGQFF.

V gene TRBV20-1 combines with J gene TRBJ1-5; TRBD1 matches 8 bases. The J segment lost 3 bases and the V segment lost 6 bases, leaving 4 bases of the junction unmatched. Germline V gene lookup returns CDR1 DFQATT and CDR2 SNEGSKA (reference sequence). This CDR3 spans 13 amino acids. DNA of the CDR3: TGCAGTGCGCGGACAGGGAACAATCAGCCCCAGCATTTT. Residues: CSARTGNNQPQHF.

Points on this clonotype: A much larger clone is a single base away; this may be a read error. V gene TRBV7-9 combines with J gene TRBJ2-7, with a tentative D call TRBD2 (5 bases). V lost 6 bases to trimming and J lost 1 base, with 16 bases between them. Germline CDR1 reads SEHNR; CDR2 reads FQNEAQ (reference sequence). This CDR3 is 15 amino acids long. For the CDR3, the DNA is TGTGCCAGCAGTTTAAGACAAGCGGAGTCCTACGAGCAGTACTTC. It encodes CASSLRQAESYEQYF.

The chain joins TRBV7-2 to TRBJ1-4, with D possibly matching TRBD1 (5 bases). The germline CDR1 and CDR2 sequences are SGHTA and FQGNSA. V lost 5 bases, J lost 5 bases, and 12 bases lay in between. The CDR3 covers 14 residues. The CDR3 region has the DNA TGTGCCAGCAGCATAGGGACGGGGAATGAAAAACTGTTTTTT. Amino acids: CASSIGTGNEKLFF.

As to this clonotype: The conserved phenylalanine or tryptophan normally closing the CDR3 is absent here, so this likely arose from a read error. No DNA is shown, since the ends of the CDR3 on it are uncertain; the CDR3 is the one TCRdb lists. The CDR3 loop reads CASSPRVNEHYS. This chain joins TRBV12-3 or TRBV12-4 and TRBJ2-7. From its first to its last residue, the CDR3 has 12 amino acids.

This clonotype was observed a single time. The chain joins TRBV29-1 to TRBJ2-1, with 8 bases lining up with TRBD2. Germline lookup yields CDR1 SQVTM and CDR2 ANQGSEA. Losses at the gene ends were 6 bases for V and 5 bases for J; bases not matched to a gene: 6. There are 13 residues in the CDR3. The CDR3 spells CSVEGLGHNEQFF. In nucleotides, the CDR3 is TGCAGCGTAGAGGGACTAGGGCACAATGAGCAGTTCTTC.

Turning to this clonotype: A much larger clone lies one base from this, so it may be a read error. The chain recombines TRBV2 with TRBJ2-7, with 9 positions matching TRBD1. The V and J ends lost 6 bases and 1 base, in that order; junction bases with no gene match: 10. Germline loops: CDR1 SNHLY, CDR2 FYNNEI. CDR3 size: 16 residues. DNA for the CDR3: TGTGCCAGCAGCCCTTTCTGGACAGGGGTGTCCTACGAGCAGTACTTC. It yields the protein CASSPFWTGVSYEQYF.

The chain links TRBV30 to TRBJ2-5; D is undetermined. This CDR3 is built from 14 residues. Germline CDR1 GTSNPN, CDR2 SVGIG (reference sequence). Trimming left V 0 bases short and J 5 bases short, with 13 bases between. CDR3 sequence reads: CAWSVTLIVETQYF. DNA of the CDR3: TGTGCCTGGAGTGTAACCCTTATAGTTGAGACCCAGTACTTC.

This clonotype was recorded many times. This sequence joins TRBV20-1 and TRBJ2-2, with D possibly being TRBD2 (6 bases). The ends were cut back, 5 bases at V and 7 bases at J, with 14 bases in the middle. Per the germline V gene, CDR1 is DFQATT and CDR2 is SNEGSKA (reference sequence). This CDR3 comprises 13 residues. CDR3 DNA: TGCAGTGCTGAGGAGCGGGTGGGCGGGGAGCTGTTTTTT. The encoded protein is CSAEERVGGELFF.

The chain couples TRBV10-3 to TRBJ1-2; D is perhaps TRBD1 (5 bases). This CDR3 has 13 residues. Germline-derived CDR1 and CDR2 are ENHRY and SYGVKD. V shed 6 bases and J shed 12 bases, with 20 bases lying between them. CDR3: CAIRGTLVDGNTF. As DNA, the CDR3 is TGTGCCATCAGGGGGACTTTAGTGGATGGAAACACCTTC.

On this clonotype itself: Compared with germline, one end of the junction differs, possibly owing to a read error. This chain joins TRBV24-1 and TRBJ2-3; a weak D match, TRBD1 (5 bases). Germline V lookup: CDR1 KGHDR, CDR2 SFDVKD. This CDR3 comprises 13 residues. Here the CDR3 reads CATSDFRAHTRYF. CDR3 nucleotides: TGTGCCACCAGTGATTTCAGGGCTCATACGCGGTACTTT.

This chain connects TRBV5-1 to TRBJ1-2, with D possibly TRBD1 on 5 matching bases. Germline values: CDR1 SGHRS, CDR2 YFSETQ. Trimming removed 0 bases from V and 8 bases from J, with 14 bases in between. The CDR3 spans 14 residues. Here the CDR3 reads CASSLVGRAGGYTF. In DNA form, the CDR3 reads TGCGCCAGCAGCTTGGTGGGCAGGGCGGGCGGCTACACCTTC.

This clonotype was recorded many times. The chain carries TRBV14 and TRBJ2-1; D is unclear. Germline loops: CDR1 SGHDN, CDR2 FVKESK. The CDR3 length is 14 residues. Trimming removed 2 bases from V and 2 bases from J, with 7 bases in between. The CDR3 DNA reads TGTGCCAGCAGCCAAAAAGATACCTACAATGAGCAGTTCTTC. It specifies CASSQKDTYNEQFF. The full variable domain, its missing parts supplied by reference TRBV14 and TRBJ2-1, is EAGVTQFPSHSVIEKGQTVTLRCDPISGHDNLYWYRRVMGKEIKFLLHFVKESKQDESGMPNNRFLAERTGGTYSTLKVQPAELEDSGVYFCASSQKDTYNEQFFGPGTRLTVL.

This clonotype came up many times. This sequence joins TRBV6-4 and TRBJ1-5, with D maybe TRBD1 (6 bases). This CDR3 spans 16 amino acids. V lost 5 bases, J lost 4 bases, and 18 bases lay in between. Looked up from germline, CDR1 is MRHNA and CDR2 is SNTAGT. The CDR3 sequence: CASSPRTDGGNQPQHF. In DNA form, the CDR3 reads TGTGCCAGCAGTCCCCGGACAGACGGTGGGAATCAGCCCCAGCATTTT.

With regard to this clonotype: This could be a read error, since a much larger clone is one nucleotide away. The rearrangement uses TRBV10-2 and TRBJ2-7; TRBD2 aligns across 8 bases. CDR3 length equals 15 residues. Germline CDR1 WSHSY, CDR2 SAAADI. The CDR3 region has the DNA TGTGCCAGCAGCCTCCTTAGCGGGACCGACCACGAGCAGTACTTC. It is translated as CASSLLSGTDHEQYF.